The 18 T cell receptor beta chains below were found in one sample sequenced in a study of early T cells in non-severe SARS-CoV-2 infection. TCRdb called the 5' RACE reads again in MiXCR, with one record for every CDR3 protein. The profile shows about 26,000 distinct CDR3 sequences, roughly 4.1% of them singletons. Sequenced: whole blood. These receptor sequences come from an adult who was a healthcare worker with PCR-confirmed SARS-CoV-2 infection or an uninfected control (not recorded which).

In its sample, this clonotype was seen a few times. The chain combines TRBV3-1 with TRBJ2-7, with TRBD2 identical over 7 bases. With V trimmed by 0 bases and J by 2 bases, 4 bases remained unmatched. Germline V gene data show CDR1 as LGHDT and CDR2 as YNNKEL (reference sequence). The CDR3 covers 15 residues. DNA for the CDR3: TGTGCCAGCAGCCAAGATTCGAGCGGGGCCTACGAGCAGTACTTC. This sequence encodes CASSQDSSGAYEQYF.

This clonotype showed up many times. Since the CDR3 does not end with the conserved phenylalanine or tryptophan, this likely comes from a read error. The chain links TRBV6-6 to TRBJ1-1; TRBD1 matches at 8 bases. The CDR3 runs to 16 residues. The V segment lost 5 bases and the J segment 4 bases; nucleotides outside the gene matches: 12. Germline-derived CDR1 and CDR2 are MNHNY and SVGAGI (reference sequence). The CDR3 nucleotides are TGTGCCAGCAGTCAACGAACGACAGGGGTGGGCACTGAAGCTTTCCTT. Its translation: CASSQRTTGVGTEAFL.

The chain couples TRBV14 to TRBJ2-2, with 7 bases fitting TRBD1. The germline V gene has CDR1 SGHDN and CDR2 FVKESK. This CDR3 has 16 residues. Trimming at V came to 2 bases and at J to 0 bases, leaving 3 bases not matched to a gene. CDR3 in amino acids: CASSQYRGPNTGELFF. CDR3 nucleotide sequence: TGTGCCAGCAGCCAATACAGGGGTCCGAACACCGGGGAGCTGTTTTTT. The full variable domain, in which reference TRBV14 and TRBJ2-2 provide the parts outside the CDR3, is EAGVTQFPSHSVIEKGQTVTLRCDPISGHDNLYWYRRVMGKEIKFLLHFVKESKQDESGMPNNRFLAERTGGTYSTLKVQPAELEDSGVYFCASSQYRGPNTGELFFGEGSRLTVL.

V usage is TRBV11-2 and J usage is TRBJ2-7; the D call may be TRBD1 or TRBD2 (5 bases each). Germline lookup yields CDR1 SGHAT and CDR2 FQNNGV. V was clipped by 5 bases and J by 4 bases, with 15 bases between them. The CDR3 sequence is 14 residues long. This CDR3 reads CASSLGTSLYEQYF. The CDR3 coding sequence is TGTGCCAGCAGCCTAGGGACCTCTTTGTACGAGCAGTACTTC.

This clonotype was observed at least ten times. The chain links TRBV25-1 to TRBJ1-4; 7 bases line up with TRBD1. This CDR3 has 14 residues. Trimming cost V 3 bases and J 9 bases; bases outside gene matches: 7. Looked up from germline, CDR1 is MGHDK and CDR2 is SYGVNS. CDR3 sequence: CASSDRGNGKKLFF. DNA for the CDR3: TGTGCCAGCAGTGACAGGGGGAACGGTAAAAAACTGTTTTTT.

This clonotype came up many times. The chain recombines TRBV10-3 with TRBJ1-2; D unclear. Trimming removed 2 bases from V and 2 bases from J, with 6 bases in between. The germline V gene encodes CDR1 ENHRY and CDR2 SYGVKD. The CDR3 is 13 amino acids. The CDR3: CAISEAPNYGYTF. The CDR3 DNA reads as TGTGCCATCAGTGAGGCACCGAACTATGGCTACACCTTC.

This clonotype came up many times. The rearrangement uses TRBV25-1 and TRBJ2-2; 9 positions agree with TRBD1. The germline gives CDR1 MGHDK, CDR2 SYGVNS. The CDR3 has 15 residues. The V gene end was trimmed by 6 bases and the J gene end by 3 bases; junction bases not matched to a gene: 5. Here the CDR3 DNA reads TGTGCCAGCAGAGGACAGGGGCTACACACCGGGGAGCTGTTTTTT. Translated, it gives CASRGQGLHTGELFF.

This clonotype was counted many times. The V gene is TRBV5-1, the J gene TRBJ2-2; TRBD1 or TRBD2 may be the D gene (5 bases each). CDR1 is SGHRS and CDR2 is YFSETQ in the germline V gene. V gave up 3 bases and J gave up 3 bases, with 12 bases separating them. The CDR3 is 15 amino acids. For the CDR3, the DNA is TGCGCCAGCAGCTCCACGACGGGGCACACCGGGGAGCTGTTTTTT. Its protein is CASSSTTGHTGELFF.

This clonotype occurred many times. This chain connects TRBV10-3 to TRBJ2-1; 9 bases agree with TRBD1. V lost 6 bases, J lost 6 bases, and 0 bases stayed unmatched. There are 12 residues in the CDR3. The germline V gene has CDR1 ENHRY and CDR2 SYGVKD. The CDR3 DNA sequence: TGTGCCATCAGGGACAGGGGCAATGAGCAGTTCTTC. It is translated as CAIRDRGNEQFF.

This clonotype was recorded a few times. The chain employs TRBV7-2 and TRBJ1-3, with TRBD1 identical over 7 bases. The junction had 9 bases not matched to a gene; V was cut back by 6 bases and J by 1 base. In germline, CDR1 is SGHTA, CDR2 FQGNSA. The CDR3 is made up of 16 amino acids. The CDR3 DNA sequence: TGTGCCAGCAGTTCGACAGGGACCTTATCTGGAAACACCATATATTTT. As protein: CASSSTGTLSGNTIYF.

This clonotype was seen repeatedly, ten times or more. The chain recombines TRBV5-1 with TRBJ2-7; 9 bases fit TRBD2. The CDR3 length is 16 residues. The V gene's germline CDR1 is SGHRS and CDR2 YFSETQ. V shed 5 bases, J shed 7 bases, and the junction held 16 bases outside the gene matches. The CDR3 spells CASRPDSGSSVREQYF. The CDR3 DNA reads TGCGCCAGCAGACCTGATAGCGGGAGCTCGGTAAGGGAGCAGTACTTC.

This clonotype came up many times. The gene calls are TRBV7-6 and TRBJ2-1; 9 bases align to TRBD1. CDR1 is SGHVS, CDR2 FNYEAQ, per germline. Unmatched junction bases numbered 8, after V lost 5 bases and J lost 3 bases. The CDR3 covers 16 residues. CDR3 DNA: TGTGCCAGCAGCGGAATTACAGGGGGCGACTACAATGAGCAGTTCTTC. As protein: CASSGITGGDYNEQFF.

Many counts were recorded for this clonotype. The chain links TRBV20-1 to TRBJ2-1, with 14 bases fitting TRBD2. V shed 3 bases, J shed 14 bases, and the junction held 9 bases outside the gene matches. This CDR3 spans 14 amino acids. Germline V lookup: CDR1 DFQATT, CDR2 SNEGSKA (reference sequence). CDR3 loop: CSARRPGTSGSKFF. In DNA form, the CDR3 reads TGCAGTGCTAGGCGCCCCGGGACTAGCGGGAGTAAGTTCTTC.

This clonotype was detected many times. The chain joins TRBV5-1 to TRBJ1-1; 7 nucleotides match TRBD1. This CDR3 has 14 residues. Germline V CDR1 and CDR2: SGHRS, YFSETQ. V trimming: 3 bases; J trimming: 0 bases; junction bases outside the gene matches: 2. CDR3 residues: CASSSGQMNTEAFF. For the CDR3, the DNA is TGCGCCAGCAGCTCGGGACAGATGAACACTGAAGCTTTCTTT.

This clonotype was counted ten times or more. V and J are TRBV12-5 and TRBJ1-2; TRBD1 matches 7 bases. Losses at the gene ends were 4 bases for V and 2 bases for J; bases not matched to a gene: 4. The CDR3 has 14 amino acids. Per germline, CDR1 LGHNT and CDR2 FRNRAP. The CDR3 loop is CASGSSDRNYGYTF. The CDR3 DNA follows: TGTGCTAGTGGTTCCTCGGACAGGAACTATGGCTACACCTTC.

This clonotype has at least ten counts. V is TRBV20-1 and J is TRBJ2-5; D may match TRBD1 or TRBD2 (5 bases each). The CDR3 loop spans 15 amino acids. With 4 bases removed from V and 4 bases from J, the gap between germline ends came to 19 bases. Germline CDR1 DFQATT, CDR2 SNEGSKA (reference sequence). Here the CDR3 DNA reads TGCAGTGCTACCGTACCGGGACGAAAAGGAGAGACCCAGTACTTC. Residues: CSATVPGRKGETQYF.

In the case of this clonotype: A much more abundant neighbour one base away suggests this may be a read error. The V call is TRBV11-2, the J call TRBJ2-1, with 7 bases identical to TRBD2. Per the germline V gene, CDR1 is SGHAT and CDR2 is FQNNGV. The CDR3 runs 15 residues. The DNA of the CDR3 is TGTGCCAGCAGCCAGGGACTATCCTCCTACAATGACCAGTTCTTC. Its protein product is CASSQGLSSYNDQFF. Based on the CDR3 plus reference TRBV11-2 and TRBJ2-1, the full variable domain is EAGVAQSPRYKIIEKRQSVAFWCNPISGHATLYWYQQILGQGPKLLIQFQNNGVVDDSQLPKDRFSAERLKGVDSTLKIQPAKLEDSAVYLCASSQGLSSYNDQFFGPGTRLTVL.

The sample holds a few counts of this clonotype. The chain recombines TRBV12-3 or TRBV12-4 with TRBJ2-1; D is perhaps TRBD2 (6 bases). V shed 5 bases and J shed 12 bases, with 17 bases lying between them. This CDR3 is 13 amino acids long. CDR3 region: CASSHRRDSAQFF. CDR3 DNA sequence: TGTGCCAGCAGTCACCGCCGGGACTCGGCGCAGTTCTTC.